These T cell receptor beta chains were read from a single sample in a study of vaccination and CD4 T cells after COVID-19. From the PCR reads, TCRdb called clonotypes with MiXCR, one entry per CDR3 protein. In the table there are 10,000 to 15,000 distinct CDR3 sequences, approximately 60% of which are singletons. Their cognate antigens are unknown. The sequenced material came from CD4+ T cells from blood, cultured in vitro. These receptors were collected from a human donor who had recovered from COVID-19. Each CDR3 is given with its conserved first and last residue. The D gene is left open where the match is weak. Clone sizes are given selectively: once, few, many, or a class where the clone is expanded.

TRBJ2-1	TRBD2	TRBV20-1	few	CSARAGGTYNEQFF	TGCAGTGCTAGGGCGGGAGGTACCTACAATGAGCAGTTCTTC
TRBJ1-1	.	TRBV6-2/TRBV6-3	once	CASSDPGQEAFF	TGTGCCAGCAGTGATCCCGGACAGGAAGCTTTCTTT
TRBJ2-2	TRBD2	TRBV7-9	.	CASSLVRLAGAHNTGELFF	TGTGCCAGCAGCTTAGTTAGGCTAGCGGGAGCCCACAACACCGGGGAGCTGTTTTTT
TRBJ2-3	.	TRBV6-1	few	CASSETLLTDTQYF	TGTGCCAGCAGTGAAACATTACTCACAGATACGCAGTATTTT
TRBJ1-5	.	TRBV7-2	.	CASSLGQGGQPQHF	TGTGCCAGCAGCTTAGGTCAGGGCGGTCAGCCCCAGCATTTT
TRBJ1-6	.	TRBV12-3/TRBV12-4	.	CASSPSAGRSPLHF	TGTGCCAGCAGCCCCTCGGCAGGGCGTTCACCCCTCCACTTT
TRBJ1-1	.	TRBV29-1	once	CSVEVEYTEAFF	TGCAGCGTTGAAGTCGAGTACACTGAAGCTTTCTTT
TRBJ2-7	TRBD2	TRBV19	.	CASSLMLGLAYEQYF	TGTGCCAGTAGTCTGATGCTGGGACTAGCCTACGAGCAGTACTTC
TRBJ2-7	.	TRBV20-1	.	CSASPGGLYEQYF	TGCAGTGCTAGTCCCGGGGGCCTCTACGAGCAGTACTTC
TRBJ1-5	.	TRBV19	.	CASSIPYSNQPQHF	TGTGCCAGTAGTATCCCCTATAGCAATCAGCCCCAGCATTTT
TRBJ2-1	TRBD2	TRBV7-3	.	CASSPGAGVGNEQFF	TGTGCCAGCAGCCCCGGGGCGGGAGTGGGCAATGAGCAGTTCTTC
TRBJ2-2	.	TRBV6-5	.	CASSYGRFRELFF	TGTGCCAGCAGTTACGGGAGGTTCCGGGAGCTGTTTTTT
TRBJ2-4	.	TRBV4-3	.	CASSQDHSGNIQYF	TGCGCCAGCAGCCAAGATCACTCGGGGAACATTCAGTACTTC
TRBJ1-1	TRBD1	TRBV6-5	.	CASSYGTGVLNTEAFF	TGTGCCAGCAGTTACGGGACAGGGGTTTTGAACACTGAAGCTTTCTTT
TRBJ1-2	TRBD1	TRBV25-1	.	CASSGNRVRGRVYGYTF	TGTGCCAGCAGTGGAAACCGCGTCAGGGGGCGCGTTTATGGCTACACCTTC
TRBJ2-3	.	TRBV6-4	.	CASSDGGSTDTQYF	TGTGCCAGCAGTGACGGCGGCAGCACAGATACGCAGTATTTT
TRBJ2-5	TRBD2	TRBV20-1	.	CSSWTSGSYQETQYF	TGCAGTTCCTGGACTAGCGGGTCGTACCAAGAGACCCAGTACTTC
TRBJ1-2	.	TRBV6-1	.	CASREDRNYGYTF	TGTGCCAGCAGGGAAGACAGGAACTATGGCTACACCTTC
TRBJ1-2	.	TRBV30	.	CAWRNGGSYGYTF	TGTGCCTGGAGGAATGGAGGTAGCTATGGCTACACCTTC
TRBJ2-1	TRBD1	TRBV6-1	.	CASSGQADSYNEQFF	TGTGCCAGCAGCGGACAGGCCGACTCCTACAATGAGCAGTTCTTC
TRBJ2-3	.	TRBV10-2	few	CASSESRWKVTSTDTQYF	TGCGCCAGCAGTGAGTCGAGGTGGAAGGTCACTAGCACAGATACGCAGTATTTT
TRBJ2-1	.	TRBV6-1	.	CASSLENEQFF	TGTGCCAGCAGCCTGGAGAATGAGCAGTTCTTC
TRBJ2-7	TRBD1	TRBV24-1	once	CATSDGTGGLAGGTEQYF	TGTGCCACCAGTGATGGGACAGGGGGCCTTGCGGGAGGTACCGAGCAGTACTTC
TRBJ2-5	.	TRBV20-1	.	CSGAVSETQYF	TGCAGTGGGGCAGTGTCGGAGACCCAGTACTTC
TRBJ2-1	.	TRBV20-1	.	CSAFARGRYNEQFF	TGCAGTGCCTTTGCACGCGGGCGGTACAATGAGCAGTTCTTC
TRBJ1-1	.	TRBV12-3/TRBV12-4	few	CASQGTPNTEAFF	TGTGCCAGCCAGGGTACCCCGAACACTGAAGCTTTCTTT
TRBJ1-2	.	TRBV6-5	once	CASSYRANYGYTF	TGTGCCAGCAGTTACAGGGCAAACTATGGCTACACCTTC
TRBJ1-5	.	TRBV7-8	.	CASSDGSNQPQHF	TGTGCCAGCAGCGACGGGAGCAATCAGCCCCAGCATTTT
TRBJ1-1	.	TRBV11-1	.	CASSPQWGGSTEAFF	TGTGCCAGCAGCCCACAATGGGGGGGGAGCACTGAAGCTTTCTTT
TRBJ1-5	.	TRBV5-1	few	CASSLAAGDQPQHF	TGCGCCAGCAGCTTGGCCGCGGGGGATCAGCCCCAGCATTTT
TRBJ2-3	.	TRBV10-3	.	CATSDESRGGPTDTQYF	TGTGCCACCTCTGACGAATCCAGGGGGGGTCCCACAGATACGCAGTATTTT
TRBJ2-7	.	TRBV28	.	CASSLTPGPYEQYF	TGTGCCAGCAGTTTAACCCCGGGGCCCTACGAGCAGTACTTC
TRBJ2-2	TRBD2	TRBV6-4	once	CASSLGIGAGVTGELFF	TGTGCCAGCAGTTTGGGCATAGGGGCGGGAGTGACCGGGGAGCTGTTTTTT
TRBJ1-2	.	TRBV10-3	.	CAIREDRNNYGYTF	TGTGCCATCAGGGAAGACAGGAACAACTATGGCTACACCTTC
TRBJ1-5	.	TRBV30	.	CAWRGQSHQPQHF	TGTGCCTGGAGGGGACAAAGTCATCAGCCCCAGCATTTT
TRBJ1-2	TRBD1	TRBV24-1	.	CATSGTGYGYTF	TGTGCCACCTCGGGGACAGGGTATGGCTACACCTTC
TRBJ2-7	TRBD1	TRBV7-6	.	CASSFGQGLSYEQYF	TGTGCCAGCAGCTTCGGACAGGGCCTCAGCTACGAGCAGTACTTC
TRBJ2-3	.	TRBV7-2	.	CASSLAPGHTDTQYF	TGTGCCAGCAGCTTAGCCCCTGGGCACACAGATACGCAGTATTTT
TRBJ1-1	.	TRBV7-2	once	CASSFYRNEAFF	TGTGCCAGCAGCTTTTACAGGAATGAAGCTTTCTTT
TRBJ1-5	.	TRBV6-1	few	CASTAGKLRGNQPQHF	TGTGCCAGCACGGCGGGAAAACTGCGTGGCAATCAGCCCCAGCATTTT
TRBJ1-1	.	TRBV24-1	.	CATSDSTRWGHVSREAFF	TGTGCCACCAGTGATTCGACCAGGTGGGGACACGTTAGCCGTGAAGCTTTCTTT
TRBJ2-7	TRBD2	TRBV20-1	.	CSALKLAASYEQYF	TGCAGTGCTCTCAAACTAGCGGCCTCCTACGAGCAGTACTTC
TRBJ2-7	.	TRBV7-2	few	CASTSDSSYEQYF	TGTGCCAGCACCTCGGACAGCTCCTACGAGCAGTACTTC
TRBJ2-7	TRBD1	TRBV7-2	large	CASSWDRGLNYEQYF	TGTGCCAGCAGCTGGGACAGGGGGCTCAACTACGAGCAGTACTTC
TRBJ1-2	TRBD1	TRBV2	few	CASSKRTGGYGYTF	TGTGCCAGCAGTAAAAGGACAGGGGGCTATGGCTACACCTTC
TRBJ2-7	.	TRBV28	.	CASSLFGVTYEQYF	TGTGCCAGCAGTTTGTTTGGGGTTACGTACGAGCAGTACTTC
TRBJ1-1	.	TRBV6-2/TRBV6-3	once	CASSSKVLEAFF	TGTGCCAGCAGCTCAAAGGTGCTTGAAGCTTTCTTT
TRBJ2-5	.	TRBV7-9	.	CASSRTQGKTQYF	TGTGCCAGCAGTCGGACTCAGGGGAAGACCCAGTACTTC
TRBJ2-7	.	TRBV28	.	CASSRQGPSYEQYF	TGTGCCAGCAGCCGTCAAGGGCCTTCCTACGAGCAGTACTTC
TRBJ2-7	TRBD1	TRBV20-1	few	CSVPGGTGDASEQYF	TGCAGTGTCCCCGGGGGGACAGGGGATGCCAGCGAGCAGTACTTC